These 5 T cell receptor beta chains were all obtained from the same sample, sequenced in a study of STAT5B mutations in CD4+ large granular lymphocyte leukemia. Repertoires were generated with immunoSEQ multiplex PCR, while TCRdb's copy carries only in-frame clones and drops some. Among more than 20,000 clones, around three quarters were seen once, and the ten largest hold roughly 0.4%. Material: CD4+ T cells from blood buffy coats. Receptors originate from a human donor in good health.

CDR3 nucleotides: TGTGCCAGCAGCTCCTTTCAATGGGGGTCATTCAATGAAGCTTTCTTT. Amino acid sequence: CASSSFQWGSFNEAFF. V and J are TRBV7-9 and TRBJ1-1; TRBD1 might be the D (5 bases). Trimming removed 4 bases at V and 7 bases at J, with 22 bases between. Germline V gene data show CDR1 as SEHNR and CDR2 as FQNEAQ (reference sequence). The CDR3 runs 16 residues.

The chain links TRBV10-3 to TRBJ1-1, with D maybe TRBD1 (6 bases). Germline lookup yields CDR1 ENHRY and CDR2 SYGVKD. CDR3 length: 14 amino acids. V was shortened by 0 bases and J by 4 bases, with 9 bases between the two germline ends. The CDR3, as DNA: TGTGCCATCAGTGAGTCAGACAGGAGCACTGAAGCTTTCTTT. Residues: CAISESDRSTEAFF.

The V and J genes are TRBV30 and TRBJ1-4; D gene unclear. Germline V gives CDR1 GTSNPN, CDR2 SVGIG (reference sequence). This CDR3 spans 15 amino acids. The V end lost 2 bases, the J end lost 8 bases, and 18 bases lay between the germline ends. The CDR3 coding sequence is TGTGCCTGGAGTACATTCCGGGGTGGCGACGAAAAACTGTTTTTT. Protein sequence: CAWSTFRGGDEKLFF.

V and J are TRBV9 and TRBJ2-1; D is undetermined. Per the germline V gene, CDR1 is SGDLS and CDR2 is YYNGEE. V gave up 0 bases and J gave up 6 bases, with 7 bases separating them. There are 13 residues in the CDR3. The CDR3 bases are TGTGCCAGCAGCGTAGGTATAGCCAATGAGCAGTTCTTC. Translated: CASSVGIANEQFF.

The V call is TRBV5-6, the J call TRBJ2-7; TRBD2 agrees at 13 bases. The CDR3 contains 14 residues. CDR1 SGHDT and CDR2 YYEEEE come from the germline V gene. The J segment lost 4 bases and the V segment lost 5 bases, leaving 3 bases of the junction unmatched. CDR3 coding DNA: TGTGCCAGCAGATGGACTAGCGGGAGTTACGAGCAGTACTTC. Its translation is CASRWTSGSYEQYF.